A single sample gave rise to the 26 T cell receptor beta chains below, sequenced in a study of monozygotic twins with inflammatory bowel disease. TCRdb re-called the 5' RACE reads and shows each CDR3 protein once, DNA omitted. This repertoire comprises over 350,000 distinct CDR3 sequences; its ten largest clones make up 2% to 3%. Material for sequencing was blood. The source of these receptors is a human donor with ulcerative colitis or Crohn's disease, or a healthy co-twin of an affected twin (not recorded which).

CDR3: CASSVDSNTEAFF. The chain employs TRBV9 and TRBJ1-1. The germline V gene has CDR1 SGDLS and CDR2 YYNGEE. This CDR3 spans 13 amino acids.

CDR3 sequence: CASSPPGANVLTF. The gene calls are TRBV28 and TRBJ2-6. The germline V gene encodes CDR1 MDHEN and CDR2 SYDVKM. This CDR3 has 13 amino acids.

The rearrangement uses TRBV5-1 and TRBJ2-7; as DNA is missing, the TRBD1 call by TCRdb cannot be tested. The CDR3 loop spans 15 amino acids. Germline values: CDR1 SGHRS, CDR2 YFSETQ. The CDR3 sequence is CASSGVGVKSYEQYF.

The rearrangement joins TRBV30 to TRBJ1-5; the TCRdb call, TRBD1, lacks DNA for checking. Germline loops: CDR1 GTSNPN, CDR2 SVGIG (reference sequence). This CDR3 has 17 amino acids. The CDR3 is CAWSSTGEAFSNQPQHF.

The chain carries TRBV5-1 and TRBJ1-1; TCRdb names TRBD1, which stays unverified in the absence of DNA. Germline V lookup: CDR1 SGHRS, CDR2 YFSETQ. The CDR3 spans 14 residues. CDR3 in amino acids: CASSLGGQVPEAFF.

V gene TRBV20-1 combines with J gene TRBJ2-2; the D call from TCRdb, TRBD1, cannot be confirmed without DNA. This CDR3 is built from 16 residues. Germline V gene data show CDR1 as DFQATT and CDR2 as SNEGSKA (reference sequence). The CDR3 loop reads CSARGREKSYTGELFF.

The CDR3 region is CASSFVYSPLHF. The gene calls are TRBV12-3 or TRBV12-4 and TRBJ1-6. CDR3 size: 12 residues.

The chain recombines TRBV6-2 or TRBV6-3 with TRBJ2-7; TCRdb's assignment of TRBD2 cannot be checked, as there is no DNA. There are 15 residues in the CDR3. Germline V gene data show CDR1 as MNHEY and CDR2 as SVGEGT. The CDR3 reads CASIARGAASYEQYF.

This CDR3 reads CAELAGVETQYF. The chain couples TRBV12-3 or TRBV12-4 to TRBJ2-5; TCRdb designates TRBD2, a call that cannot be tested without DNA. There are 12 residues in the CDR3.

The chain has TRBV5-1 and TRBJ2-2; the TRBD1 assignment by TCRdb is unverifiable without DNA. The germline V gene has CDR1 SGHRS and CDR2 YFSETQ. The CDR3 covers 16 residues. The CDR3 sequence: CASSLGQLGGTGELFF.

V and J are TRBV5-1 and TRBJ2-7; TCRdb gives TRBD1 as the D gene, but with no DNA this cannot be confirmed. From germline, CDR1 is SGHRS and CDR2 YFSETQ. The CDR3 extends over 16 amino acids. CDR3 protein: CASSFSFRDRAYEQYF.

The rearrangement links TRBV11-1 to TRBJ2-7. The germline V gene encodes CDR1 SGHAT and CDR2 FQDESV (reference sequence). This CDR3 comprises 12 residues. The CDR3: CASSHVLYEQYF.

This chain joins TRBV10-3 and TRBJ2-7; TCRdb indicates TRBD1, and absent DNA this call remains unverified. The CDR3 totals 18 residues. Germline V gives CDR1 ENHRY, CDR2 SYGVKD. This CDR3 is CAISEGRAGSSTSYEQYF.

The CDR3 is CASRLVGPDTEAFF. The chain joins TRBV6-5 to TRBJ1-1; TCRdb lists TRBD1, though no DNA is available to test this call. The CDR3 sequence is 14 residues long. Germline V lookup: CDR1 MNHEY, CDR2 SVGAGI.

The chain has TRBV5-1 and TRBJ2-7. CDR3 size: 14 residues. Germline V lookup: CDR1 SGHRS, CDR2 YFSETQ. CDR3 loop: CASSTDAYSYEQYF.

V is TRBV4-3 and J is TRBJ2-3; the D call from TCRdb, TRBD2, cannot be confirmed without DNA. Per the germline V gene, CDR1 is LGHNA and CDR2 is YSLEER. CDR3 size: 15 residues. The CDR3 loop reads CASSHPSGPTDTQYF.

The chain employs TRBV2 and TRBJ1-1. Germline V gene lookup returns CDR1 SNHLY and CDR2 FYNNEI. The CDR3 sequence is 18 residues long. CDR3 region: CASSEKARIWAMNTEAFF.

The CDR3 spells CASSGGIKSSYNEQFF. The V and J genes are TRBV25-1 and TRBJ2-1; TCRdb calls TRBD2, which cannot be checked without DNA. Germline values: CDR1 MGHDK, CDR2 SYGVNS. The CDR3 is 16 amino acids.

The J gene is TRBJ2-7, the V gene TRBV7-6; TCRdb's D call, TRBD1, is unchecked because there is no DNA. Germline V gene data show CDR1 as SGHVS and CDR2 as FNYEAQ. The CDR3 is 15 residues long. The CDR3: CASSLARWGIGEQYF.

The chain uses TRBV5-1 and TRBJ2-3. Germline CDR1 SGHRS, CDR2 YFSETQ. This CDR3 contains 16 residues. This CDR3 is CASSLGLDGSTDTQYF.

The V gene is TRBV12-3 or TRBV12-4, the J gene TRBJ2-5; TCRdb reports TRBD2, a call that lacks DNA to check it against. The CDR3 runs 16 residues. The chain's CDR3 is CASSHTSGGLRETQYF.

The chain employs TRBV11-2 and TRBJ2-3; TCRdb returns TRBD1, unconfirmable since there is no DNA. Germline V gene sequence: CDR1 SGHAT, CDR2 FQNNGV. CDR3 length equals 15 residues. The CDR3 here is CASSWGTGVTDTQYF.

The chain joins TRBV12-3 or TRBV12-4 to TRBJ2-1. This CDR3 contains 13 residues. CDR3 residues: CASSFGGRNEQFF.

This chain joins TRBV4-1 and TRBJ2-7; TCRdb's D call of TRBD1 is untestable without DNA. The CDR3 sequence is 13 residues long. CDR1 and CDR2 from the germline V gene are MGHRA and YSYEKL. CDR3 residues: CASSQGQGGEQYF.

V is TRBV7-2 and J is TRBJ1-1. This CDR3 has 14 amino acids. Germline CDR1 is SGHTA and CDR2 is FQGNSA. The chain's CDR3 is CASSLYIENTEAFF.

V and J are TRBV6-2 or TRBV6-3 and TRBJ2-3; absent DNA, TCRdb's TRBD1 call cannot be checked. The CDR3 is 16 amino acids. Germline CDR1 MNHEY, CDR2 SVGEGT. CDR3 in amino acids: CASSYYGQGRADTQYF.